This is a list of T cell receptor beta chains from one sample in a study of blood T cell repertoires in COVID-19. The repertoire was sequenced with immunoSEQ multiplex PCR; TCRdb's copy has only in-frame clones and lacks some. The sample includes about 270,000 clones, around 89% of them seen just once. The source material was PBMCs or T cells enriched from blood (not recorded which). These receptors were collected from a woman between 45 and 65 years old who had recovered from COVID-19. The CDR3 runs from the conserved cysteine through the conserved F or W. D genes are given only for firm matches. Size is omitted from some rows. Given values are once, few, many or a class for expanded clones.

V gene: TRBV18; D gene: TRBD2; J gene: TRBJ2-3; clone size: .; CDR3 protein: CASSPLAGPGTDTQYF; CDR3 DNA: TGTGCCAGCTCACCTTTAGCGGGACCAGGCACAGATACGCAGTATTTT
V gene: TRBV9; D gene: .; J gene: TRBJ2-1; clone size: .; CDR3 protein: CASSVWGDQDNEQFF; CDR3 DNA: TGTGCCAGCAGCGTATGGGGGGATCAAGACAATGAGCAGTTCTTC
V gene: TRBV7-2; D gene: TRBD1; J gene: TRBJ2-2; clone size: .; CDR3 protein: CASSSGQGAIGELFF; CDR3 DNA: TGTGCCAGCAGCTCGGGACAGGGGGCCATCGGGGAGCTGTTTTTT
V gene: TRBV14; D gene: TRBD1; J gene: TRBJ2-5; clone size: .; CDR3 protein: CASSLGQVQQETQYF; CDR3 DNA: TGTGCCAGCAGCCTTGGACAGGTCCAACAAGAGACCCAGTACTTC
V gene: TRBV28; D gene: TRBD1; J gene: TRBJ1-1; clone size: .; CDR3 protein: CASSLLRGEAFF; CDR3 DNA: TGTGCCAGCAGTTTACTCAGGGGGGAAGCTTTCTTT
V gene: TRBV10-3; D gene: .; J gene: TRBJ1-4; clone size: .; CDR3 protein: CAISELSGTNEKLFF; CDR3 DNA: TGTGCCATCAGTGAGTTGTCGGGGACTAATGAAAAACTGTTTTTT
V gene: TRBV20-1; D gene: .; J gene: TRBJ2-1; clone size: .; CDR3 protein: CSARQNQEQFF; CDR3 DNA: TGCAGTGCTAGACAAAATCAAGAGCAGTTCTTC
V gene: TRBV6-5; D gene: .; J gene: TRBJ1-1; clone size: .; CDR3 protein: CASSTRQVNTEAFF; CDR3 DNA: TGTGCCAGCAGTACCCGACAGGTGAACACTGAAGCTTTCTTT
V gene: TRBV5-1; D gene: .; J gene: TRBJ2-7; clone size: .; CDR3 protein: CASSESSYEQYF; CDR3 DNA: TGCGCCAGCAGCGAGAGCTCCTACGAGCAGTACTTC
V gene: TRBV5-1; D gene: .; J gene: TRBJ1-4; clone size: .; CDR3 protein: CASSIGGGTNEKLFF; CDR3 DNA: TGCGCCAGCAGCATTGGTGGAGGAACTAATGAAAAACTGTTTTTT
V gene: TRBV28; D gene: TRBD1; J gene: TRBJ2-5; clone size: .; CDR3 protein: CASIPTGQGSETQYF; CDR3 DNA: TGTGCCAGTATACCAACGGGACAGGGGTCGGAGACCCAGTACTTC
V gene: TRBV27; D gene: .; J gene: TRBJ1-1; clone size: .; CDR3 protein: CASSLTGHTEAFF; CDR3 DNA: TGTGCCAGCAGTCTGACAGGACACACTGAAGCTTTCTTT
V gene: TRBV7-9; D gene: .; J gene: TRBJ1-5; clone size: .; CDR3 protein: CASSSFGQPQHF; CDR3 DNA: TGTGCCAGCAGCTCCTTCGGGCAGCCCCAGCATTTT
V gene: TRBV10-3; D gene: TRBD1; J gene: TRBJ1-5; clone size: .; CDR3 protein: CAISRDRNQPQHF; CDR3 DNA: TGTGCCATCAGTAGGGACAGGAATCAGCCCCAGCATTTT
V gene: TRBV24-1; D gene: TRBD1; J gene: TRBJ2-3; clone size: .; CDR3 protein: CATSSGQLTDTQYF; CDR3 DNA: TGTGCCACCAGTTCGGGACAGCTCACAGATACGCAGTATTTT
V gene: TRBV7-2; D gene: TRBD2; J gene: TRBJ2-1; clone size: .; CDR3 protein: CASSLVAGGSNWNEQFF; CDR3 DNA: TGTGCCAGCAGCTTGGTAGCGGGAGGATCAAATTGGAATGAGCAGTTCTTC
V gene: TRBV15; D gene: .; J gene: TRBJ2-1; clone size: .; CDR3 protein: CATSRSQGTGSEDEQFF; CDR3 DNA: TGTGCCACCAGCAGATCCCAGGGTACTGGCTCCGAGGATGAGCAGTTCTTC
V gene: TRBV5-1; D gene: TRBD1; J gene: TRBJ2-5; clone size: .; CDR3 protein: CASSFGQGWQETQYF; CDR3 DNA: TGCGCCAGCAGCTTCGGACAGGGGTGGCAAGAGACCCAGTACTTC
V gene: TRBV2; D gene: .; J gene: TRBJ2-5; clone size: few; CDR3 protein: CASRAGPGETQYF; CDR3 DNA: TGTGCCAGCAGGGCAGGGCCTGGGGAGACCCAGTACTTC
V gene: TRBV4-3; D gene: TRBD1; J gene: TRBJ2-7; clone size: few; CDR3 protein: CASSHGQGAYEQYF; CDR3 DNA: TGCGCCAGCAGCCATGGGCAGGGGGCCTACGAGCAGTACTTC
V gene: TRBV10-2; D gene: TRBD1; J gene: TRBJ2-3; clone size: once; CDR3 protein: CASSGGQVQDTQYF; CDR3 DNA: TGCGCCAGCAGTGGAGGACAGGTCCAAGATACGCAGTATTTT
V gene: TRBV19; D gene: .; J gene: TRBJ1-1; clone size: .; CDR3 protein: CASSTPPGRARPEAFF; CDR3 DNA: TGTGCCAGTAGTACCCCCCCGGGAAGGGCGCGCCCTGAAGCTTTCTTT
V gene: TRBV5-1; D gene: .; J gene: TRBJ1-1; clone size: .; CDR3 protein: CASSLAHLRSNTEAFF; CDR3 DNA: TGCGCCAGCAGCTTGGCGCACCTTCGGTCAAACACTGAAGCTTTCTTT
V gene: TRBV5-5; D gene: TRBD2; J gene: TRBJ2-3; clone size: .; CDR3 protein: CASSLSSSGAWDTQYF; CDR3 DNA: TGTGCCAGCAGCTTGTCATCTAGCGGGGCCTGGGATACGCAGTATTTT
V gene: TRBV30; D gene: TRBD1; J gene: TRBJ2-4; clone size: .; CDR3 protein: CAWSTGRGNIQYF; CDR3 DNA: TGTGCCTGGAGTACAGGCAGGGGGAACATTCAGTACTTC
V gene: TRBV29-1; D gene: .; J gene: TRBJ1-1; clone size: .; CDR3 protein: CSVGRDGANTEAFF; CDR3 DNA: TGCAGCGTAGGCCGAGACGGAGCGAACACTGAAGCTTTCTTT
V gene: TRBV7-9; D gene: .; J gene: TRBJ1-1; clone size: .; CDR3 protein: CASSTQGGTEAFF; CDR3 DNA: TGTGCCAGCAGCACACAGGGTGGCACTGAAGCTTTCTTT
V gene: TRBV7-9; D gene: TRBD2; J gene: TRBJ2-1; clone size: .; CDR3 protein: CASSFATSGAYNEQFF; CDR3 DNA: TGTGCCAGCAGCTTCGCTACTAGCGGGGCCTACAATGAGCAGTTCTTC
V gene: TRBV18; D gene: .; J gene: TRBJ2-3; clone size: .; CDR3 protein: CASSPYLGELSTDTQYF; CDR3 DNA: TGTGCCAGCTCACCGTACTTGGGAGAACTTAGCACAGATACGCAGTATTTT
V gene: TRBV11-2; D gene: .; J gene: TRBJ1-1; clone size: .; CDR3 protein: CASSFESNTEAFF; CDR3 DNA: TGTGCCAGCAGCTTCGAGTCGAACACTGAAGCTTTCTTT
V gene: TRBV9; D gene: TRBD2; J gene: TRBJ2-1; clone size: .; CDR3 protein: CASSVDGRSYNEQFF; CDR3 DNA: TGTGCCAGCAGCGTAGACGGGAGGTCTTACAATGAGCAGTTCTTC
V gene: TRBV10-3; D gene: TRBD2; J gene: TRBJ2-3; clone size: .; CDR3 protein: CAIRPGLAGDFTDTQYF; CDR3 DNA: TGTGCCATCCGCCCGGGACTAGCGGGAGATTTTACAGATACGCAGTATTTT
V gene: TRBV6-2/TRBV6-3; D gene: .; J gene: TRBJ1-4; clone size: .; CDR3 protein: CASSYFGTSFRKLFF; CDR3 DNA: TGTGCCAGCAGTTACTTTGGGACTTCGTTCCGAAAACTGTTTTTT